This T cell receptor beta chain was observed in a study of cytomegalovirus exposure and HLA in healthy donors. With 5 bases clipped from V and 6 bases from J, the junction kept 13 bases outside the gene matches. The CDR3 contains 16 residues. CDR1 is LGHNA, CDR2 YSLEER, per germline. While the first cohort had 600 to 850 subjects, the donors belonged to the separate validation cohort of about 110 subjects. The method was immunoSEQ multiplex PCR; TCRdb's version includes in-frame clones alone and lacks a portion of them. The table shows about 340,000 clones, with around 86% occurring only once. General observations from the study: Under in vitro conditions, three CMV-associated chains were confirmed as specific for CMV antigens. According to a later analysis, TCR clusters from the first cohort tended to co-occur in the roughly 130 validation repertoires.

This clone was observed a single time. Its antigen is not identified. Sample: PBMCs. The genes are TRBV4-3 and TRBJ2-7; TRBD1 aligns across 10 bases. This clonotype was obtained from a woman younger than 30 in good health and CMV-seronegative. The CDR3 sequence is CASSTGSGTGVVEQYF. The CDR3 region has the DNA TGCGCCAGCAGCACGGGGTCCGGGACAGGGGTCGTCGAGCAGTACTTC.